The T cell receptor (beta chain) under discussion was sequenced for a study of blood T cell repertoires in COVID-19. Study background: COVID-19 samples, acute and convalescent, were from the United States, Italy and Spain. The cDNA or gDNA used as material had been derived from T cells, B-cell-depleted T cells, or PBMCs.

In the source study's methods: Amplification from reference gene primers served as the basis for estimated nucleated cell counts. This table comes from immunoSEQ multiplex PCR, and its TCRdb copy is limited to in-frame clones, with some not included. From that table come the V and J calls and clone size; the DNA was used to work out D and trimming. The repertoire holds over 200,000 clones, with about 88% as singletons. J was trimmed by 0 bases and V by 1 base; bases with no gene match: 2. There are 15 residues in the CDR3. Germline V CDR1 and CDR2: GTSNPN, SVGIG (reference sequence). The chain has TRBV30 and TRBJ2-2; 7 nucleotides match TRBD1. This sequence was found in a man aged 35 to 55 with active or convalescent COVID-19. The sequencing sample was made of peripheral blood. CDR3 residues: CAWSEQGSNTGELFF. CDR3 coding DNA: TGTGCCTGGAGTGAACAGGGGTCGAACACCGGGGAGCTGTTTTTT. Filled out from reference TRBV30 and TRBJ2-2, the complete variable domain reads SQTIHQWPATLVQPVGSPLSLECTVEGTSNPNLYWYRQAAGRGLQLLFYSVGIGQISSEVPQNLSASRPQDRQFILSSKKLLLSDSGFYLCAWSEQGSNTGELFFGEGSRLTVL.